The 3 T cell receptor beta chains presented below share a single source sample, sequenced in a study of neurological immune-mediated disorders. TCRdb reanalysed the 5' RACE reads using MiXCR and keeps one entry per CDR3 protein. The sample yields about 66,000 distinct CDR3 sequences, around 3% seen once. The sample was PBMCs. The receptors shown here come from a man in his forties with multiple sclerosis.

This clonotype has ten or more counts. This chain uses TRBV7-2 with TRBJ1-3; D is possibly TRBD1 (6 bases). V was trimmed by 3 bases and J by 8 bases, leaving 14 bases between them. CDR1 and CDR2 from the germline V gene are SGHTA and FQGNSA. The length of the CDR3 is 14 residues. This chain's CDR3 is CASSLAGAGDTIYF. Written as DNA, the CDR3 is TGTGCCAGCAGCTTGGCAGGGGCTGGGGACACCATATATTTT.

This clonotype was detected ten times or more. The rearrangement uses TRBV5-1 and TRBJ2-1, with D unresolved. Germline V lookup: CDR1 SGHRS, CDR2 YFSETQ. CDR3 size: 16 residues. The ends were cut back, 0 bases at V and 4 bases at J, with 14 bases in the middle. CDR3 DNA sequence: TGCGCCAGCAGCTTGGAGGGCGCGATGGGGTACAATGAGCAGTTCTTC. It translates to CASSLEGAMGYNEQFF.

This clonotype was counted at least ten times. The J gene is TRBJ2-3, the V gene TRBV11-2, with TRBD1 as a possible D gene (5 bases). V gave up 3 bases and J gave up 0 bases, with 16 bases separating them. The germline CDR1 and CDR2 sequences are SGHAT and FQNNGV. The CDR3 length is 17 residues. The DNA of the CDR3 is TGTGCCAGCAGCTTGTACTCGACAGATTCTAGCACAGATACGCAGTATTTT. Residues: CASSLYSTDSSTDTQYF.